The 4 T cell receptor beta chains in this list originate from one sample, sequenced in a study of blood T cell repertoires in COVID-19. TCRdb keeps only in-frame clones here, not all; method: immunoSEQ multiplex PCR. The repertoire consists of more than 25,000 clones, with roughly nine tenths occurring once and the leading ten covering 24%. Sequences were obtained from peripheral blood. The receptors here all came from a human donor with active COVID-19. The donor label of this sample is uncertain.

The chain combines TRBV7-8 with TRBJ2-7, with TRBD1 as a possible D gene (6 bases). The CDR3 contains 15 residues. The V gene's germline CDR1 is SGHVS and CDR2 FQNEAQ. Trimming stripped 6 bases from V and 3 bases from J, with 18 bases between. CDR3 DNA: TGTGCCAGCAGTGTCAACAGGGCGTCAGGCTACGAGCAGTACTTC. Its protein product is CASSVNRASGYEQYF.

The rearrangement joins TRBV7-3 to TRBJ2-3; D unresolved. CDR3 length: 17 residues. The ends were cut back, 1 base at V and 2 bases at J, with 16 bases in the middle. Germline values: CDR1 SGHTA, CDR2 FQGTGA. The CDR3 DNA reads as TGTGCCAGCAGCTTAATTCCGCGCGTCTTTTCCACAGATACGCAGTATTTT. As protein: CASSLIPRVFSTDTQYF.

This clone has only one observation. The chain has TRBV18 and TRBJ2-7, with D maybe TRBD2 (6 bases). In germline, CDR1 is KGHSH, CDR2 LQKENI. V lost 2 bases and J 6 bases, leaving 8 bases between the germline ends. The CDR3 length is 12 residues. The CDR3 reads CASSPGGSEQYF. The CDR3 DNA follows: TGTGCCAGCTCACCAGGGGGGTCCGAGCAGTACTTC.

The V gene is TRBV3-1 (or the pseudogene TRBV3-2), the J gene TRBJ1-1, with 10 bases matching TRBD1. V gave up 0 bases and J gave up 6 bases; unmatched junction bases: 4. There are 15 residues in the CDR3. Germline values: CDR1 LGHDT, CDR2 YNNKEL (reference sequence). The CDR3 is CASSQEGTGASEAFF. The CDR3 DNA reads as TGTGCCAGCAGCCAAGAGGGGACAGGGGCCTCTGAAGCTTTCTTT.